What follows describes a single T cell receptor beta chain. Other DNA variants within this sample encode the same CDR3. This sample was included in a study of blood T cell repertoires in COVID-19. Trimming stripped 3 bases from V and 4 bases from J, with 10 bases between. CDR3 size: 14 residues. The germline V gene has CDR1 KGHSH and CDR2 LQKENI. Per the authors' pipeline: Amplified reference gene primers provided the basis for estimating nucleated cell counts. Assay: immunoSEQ multiplex PCR; the TCRdb copy retains only in-frame clones and omits some. Clone size and the V and J calls come from that table; the DNA yielded D and trimming. The table shows around 280,000 clones, with 90% occurring only once.

The chain combines TRBV18 with TRBJ2-1, with D uncertain. The sequencing sample was made of PBMCs or T cells enriched from blood (not recorded which). The sequence was collected from a woman aged 18-29 years with acute COVID-19. DNA of the CDR3: TGTGCCAGCTCACCCCAGCTCGGGTACAATGAGCAGTTCTTC. It codes for CASSPQLGYNEQFF.